The table lists the clone carrying this T cell receptor beta chain with a count of one. Antigen specificity is unknown. This sample is drawn from a study of T cell responses to AZD1222 COVID-19 vaccine. Study results and caveats: Of the AZD1222 recipients, only 5 to 7 were seropositive at baseline. The study sampled repertoires only after the peak T cell response.

Libraries were prepared by immunoSEQ multiplex PCR; TCRdb keeps only in-frame clonotypes and omits some of them. Of tens of thousands of clones listed, 90% are singletons. The ends were cut back, 0 bases at V and 4 bases at J, with 12 bases in the middle. CDR1 LNHNV and CDR2 YYDKDF come from the germline V gene (reference sequence). CDR3 size: 16 residues. The source material was peripheral blood, sampled on day 0 of AZD1222 vaccination. This rearrangement joins TRBV15 to TRBJ2-2, with D maybe TRBD1 (6 bases). This TCR came from an adult in good health. The CDR3 coding sequence is TGTGCCACCAGCAGAGATGCGACAGGACCCACCGGGGAGCTGTTTTTT. Translating it yields CATSRDATGPTGELFF.